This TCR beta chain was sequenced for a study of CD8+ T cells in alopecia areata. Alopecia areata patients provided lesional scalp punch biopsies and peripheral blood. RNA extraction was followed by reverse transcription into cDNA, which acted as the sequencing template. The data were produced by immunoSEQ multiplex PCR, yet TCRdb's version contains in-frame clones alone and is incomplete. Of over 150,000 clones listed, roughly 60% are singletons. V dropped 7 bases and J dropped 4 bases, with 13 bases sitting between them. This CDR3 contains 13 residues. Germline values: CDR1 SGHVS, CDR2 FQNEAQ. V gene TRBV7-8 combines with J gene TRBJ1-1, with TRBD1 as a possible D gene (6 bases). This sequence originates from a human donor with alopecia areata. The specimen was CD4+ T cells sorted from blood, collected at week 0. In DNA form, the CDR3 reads TGTGCCAGCACCCCCGGGGGGCCCACTGAAGCTTTCTTT. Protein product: CASTPGGPTEAFF.